Listed below are T cell receptor beta chains from one sample, sequenced in a study of blood T cell repertoires in COVID-19. Repertoires were generated with immunoSEQ multiplex PCR, while TCRdb's copy carries only in-frame clones and drops some. The sample has about 270,000 clones; 65% to 90% are singletons. The sequencing input was PBMCs or T cells enriched from blood (not recorded which). Source of these receptors: a woman between 45 and 65 years old with acute COVID-19. CDR3s include the opening cysteine and the closing phenylalanine or tryptophan. The order of the fields is CDR3 protein, CDR3 DNA, J gene, D gene, clone size, V gene. D genes are given only for firm matches. Only part of the rows carry a size: once, few, many, or a class if the clone is expanded.

CDR3: CASSYRGVNTEAFF
DNA: TGTGCCAGTAGTTACAGGGGTGTGAACACTGAAGCTTTCTTT
J: TRBJ1-1
D: TRBD1
size: .
V: TRBV19

CDR3: CATSRRQVPSYEQYF
DNA: TGTGCCACCAGCAGAAGACAAGTACCCTCCTACGAGCAGTACTTC
J: TRBJ2-7
D: .
size: .
V: TRBV15

CDR3: CASRTGTGPYGYTF
DNA: TGTGCCAGCAGAACCGGGACAGGGCCCTATGGCTACACCTTC
J: TRBJ1-2
D: TRBD1
size: .
V: TRBV27

CDR3: CASSLSVVGTDTQYF
DNA: TGTGCCAGCAGCTTATCGGTCGTGGGCACAGATACGCAGTATTTT
J: TRBJ2-3
D: .
size: few
V: TRBV7-6

CDR3: CASSPRSGLAGFDEQFF
DNA: TGTGCCAGCTCACCAAGAAGCGGACTAGCGGGATTTGATGAGCAGTTCTTC
J: TRBJ2-1
D: TRBD2
size: .
V: TRBV18

CDR3: CASSPGGGQTYNEQFF
DNA: TGTGCCAGCAGCCCGGGGGGAGGACAGACCTACAATGAGCAGTTCTTC
J: TRBJ2-1
D: .
size: .
V: TRBV11-3

CDR3: CASSLAPGGEQPQHF
DNA: TGTGCCAGCAGCTTAGCACCAGGGGGTGAGCAGCCCCAGCATTTT
J: TRBJ1-5
D: TRBD1
size: .
V: TRBV11-2

CDR3: CASSPSGDGVGYTF
DNA: TGTGCCAGCAGCCCTTCGGGGGACGGAGTTGGCTACACCTTC
J: TRBJ1-2
D: .
size: few
V: TRBV7-9

CDR3: CASSLGQGVTEAFF
DNA: TGCGCCAGCAGCTTGGGACAGGGGGTCACTGAAGCTTTCTTT
J: TRBJ1-1
D: TRBD1
size: .
V: TRBV5-1

CDR3: CASSSSRQGNTEAFF
DNA: TGCGCCAGCAGCTCCTCCCGACAGGGTAACACTGAAGCTTTCTTT
J: TRBJ1-1
D: TRBD1
size: .
V: TRBV5-1

CDR3: CATRTEMNTEAFF
DNA: TGTGCCACCAGAACAGAGATGAACACTGAAGCTTTCTTT
J: TRBJ1-1
D: .
size: .
V: TRBV10-3

CDR3: CASSFDGEKLFF
DNA: TGTGCCAGCAGCTTTGACGGGGAAAAACTGTTTTTT
J: TRBJ1-4
D: .
size: .
V: TRBV11-2

CDR3: CASSYSPFYGYTF
DNA: TGTGCCAGCAGCTATAGCCCCTTCTATGGCTACACCTTC
J: TRBJ1-2
D: .
size: .
V: TRBV7-2

CDR3: CASSAKLGNRGQGEKLFF
DNA: TGTGCCAGCAGTGCAAAGCTAGGGAACAGGGGGCAGGGCGAAAAACTGTTTTTT
J: TRBJ1-4
D: TRBD1
size: .
V: TRBV27

CDR3: CASSWAGGIEGYTF
DNA: TGTGCCAGCAGCTGGGCAGGGGGCATCGAGGGCTACACCTTC
J: TRBJ1-2
D: TRBD1
size: .
V: TRBV7-9

CDR3: CSVATGDSNQPQHF
DNA: TGCAGCGTTGCTACAGGGGATAGCAATCAGCCCCAGCATTTT
J: TRBJ1-5
D: TRBD1
size: .
V: TRBV29-1

CDR3: CASSKGQGARINTEAFF
DNA: TGCGCCAGCAGCAAGGGACAGGGGGCTAGAATAAACACTGAAGCTTTCTTT
J: TRBJ1-1
D: TRBD1
size: .
V: TRBV5-1

CDR3: CASSYQNAGLGSPLHF
DNA: TGTGCCAGCAGTTATCAAAACGCGGGCCTTGGGTCACCCCTCCACTTT
J: TRBJ1-6
D: .
size: .
V: TRBV6-5

CDR3: CAIEGDRHGYTF
DNA: TGTGCCATTGAGGGGGATCGGCATGGCTACACCTTC
J: TRBJ1-2
D: .
size: .
V: TRBV10-3

CDR3: CASSLARGQGYGYTF
DNA: TGTGCCAGCAGCTTAGCGAGAGGACAGGGCTATGGCTACACCTTC
J: TRBJ1-2
D: TRBD1
size: once
V: TRBV7-2

CDR3: CASSFQGRGGQYF
DNA: TGTGCCAGCAGTTTTCAGGGGCGCGGCGGGCAGTACTTC
J: TRBJ2-7
D: .
size: .
V: TRBV6-2/TRBV6-3

CDR3: CASSSDGVTVGTDTQYF
DNA: TGTGCCAGCAGCTCCGATGGCGTGACAGTCGGCACAGATACGCAGTATTTT
J: TRBJ2-3
D: .
size: .
V: TRBV5-4

CDR3: CASSLGGGSEVFF
DNA: TGTGCCAGCAGCTTAGGTGGCGGCTCTGAAGTTTTCTTT
J: TRBJ1-1
D: .
size: .
V: TRBV7-8

CDR3: CASSMHRASGNTIYF
DNA: TGTGCCAGTAGTATGCACAGAGCATCTGGAAACACCATATATTTT
J: TRBJ1-3
D: .
size: .
V: TRBV19

CDR3: CASSLGQGGRTEAFF
DNA: TGCGCCAGCAGCTTGGGGCAGGGAGGCCGGACTGAAGCTTTCTTT
J: TRBJ1-1
D: .
size: .
V: TRBV5-1

CDR3: CASSPRIGQGTEAFF
DNA: TGTGCCAGCAGCCCACGTATCGGACAGGGCACTGAAGCTTTCTTT
J: TRBJ1-1
D: TRBD1
size: .
V: TRBV7-6

CDR3: CAWSLPGLILRHF
DNA: TGTGCCTGGAGTCTCCCGGGACTAATCTTACGGCATTTT
J: TRBJ1-5
D: .
size: .
V: TRBV30

CDR3: CASSGRRNQPQHF
DNA: TGTGCCAGCAGTGGAAGGAGGAATCAGCCCCAGCATTTT
J: TRBJ1-5
D: .
size: .
V: TRBV2

CDR3: CASSLGTGFVIRAFF
DNA: TGTGCCAGCTCATTGGGGACAGGTTTTGTTATTAGGGCTTTCTTT
J: TRBJ1-1
D: TRBD1
size: .
V: TRBV18

CDR3: CAISETTGGYGYTF
DNA: TGTGCCATCAGTGAGACGACAGGGGGCTACGGCTACACCTTC
J: TRBJ1-2
D: TRBD1
size: .
V: TRBV10-3

CDR3: CASSYAGREGNTEAFF
DNA: TGTGCCAGCAGTTACGCTGGCAGGGAGGGAAACACTGAAGCTTTCTTT
J: TRBJ1-1
D: .
size: .
V: TRBV6-7

CDR3: CASCKSDSYGYTF
DNA: TGTGCCAGCTGTAAATCGGACAGCTATGGCTACACCTTC
J: TRBJ1-2
D: .
size: .
V: TRBV6-5

CDR3: CATLMGGTDTQYF
DNA: TGTGCCACACTAATGGGGGGAACAGATACGCAGTATTTT
J: TRBJ2-3
D: .
size: .
V: TRBV19

CDR3: CASSVEVGTGISNQPQHF
DNA: TGTGCCAGCAGTGTTGAGGTAGGGACAGGGATTAGCAATCAGCCCCAGCATTTT
J: TRBJ1-5
D: TRBD1
size: .
V: TRBV6-1

CDR3: CAWSIGQSTDTQYF
DNA: TGTGCCTGGAGTATAGGACAGAGCACAGATACGCAGTATTTT
J: TRBJ2-3
D: .
size: .
V: TRBV30

CDR3: CASSQSGQYQPQHF
DNA: TGTGCCAGCAGCCAGTCGGGACAATATCAGCCCCAGCATTTT
J: TRBJ1-5
D: .
size: .
V: TRBV3-1/TRBV3-2

CDR3: CASSLGGSGTEAFF
DNA: TGTGCCAGCAGTTTAGGTGGTTCGGGCACTGAAGCTTTCTTT
J: TRBJ1-1
D: .
size: .
V: TRBV28

CDR3: CASSIPGDSYEQYF
DNA: TGTGCCAGTAGTATCCCCGGGGACTCCTACGAGCAGTACTTC
J: TRBJ2-7
D: .
size: .
V: TRBV19

CDR3: CASSLRGGAVTYEQYF
DNA: TGTGCCAGTAGTCTAAGAGGGGGGGCGGTTACCTACGAGCAGTACTTC
J: TRBJ2-7
D: .
size: .
V: TRBV19

CDR3: CASSLPLSGVEQFF
DNA: TGTGCCAGCAGCCTTCCCCTGTCGGGGGTTGAGCAGTTCTTC
J: TRBJ2-1
D: .
size: .
V: TRBV7-9

CDR3: CSVGGPGELFF
DNA: TGCAGCGTTGGAGGTCCCGGGGAGCTGTTTTTT
J: TRBJ2-2
D: .
size: .
V: TRBV29-1

CDR3: CAWSRRGGLFF
DNA: TGTGCCTGGAGTCGGCGGGGAGGACTGTTTTTT
J: TRBJ1-4
D: .
size: .
V: TRBV30

CDR3: CASSQSGGTNNEQFF
DNA: TGCGCCAGCAGCCAAAGCGGGGGGACTAACAATGAGCAGTTCTTC
J: TRBJ2-1
D: TRBD2
size: once
V: TRBV4-3

CDR3: CASTPGVQDYGYTF
DNA: TGTGCCAGCACTCCCGGGGTCCAAGACTATGGCTACACCTTC
J: TRBJ1-2
D: .
size: .
V: TRBV7-9

CDR3: CASSWAGAGELFF
DNA: TGTGCCAGCAGTTGGGCAGGGGCCGGGGAGCTGTTTTTT
J: TRBJ2-2
D: .
size: .
V: TRBV12-3/TRBV12-4

CDR3: CASSLRGVTGELFF
DNA: TGTGCCAGCAGTCTCAGGGGAGTGACCGGGGAGCTGTTTTTT
J: TRBJ2-2
D: .
size: .
V: TRBV2

CDR3: CASSDPDRGVNNEQFF
DNA: TGCGCCAGCAGTGACCCGGACAGGGGAGTGAACAATGAGCAGTTCTTC
J: TRBJ2-1
D: TRBD1
size: .
V: TRBV10-1

CDR3: CASSQEGVGNEKLFF
DNA: TGCGCCAGCAGCCAAGAAGGGGTTGGGAATGAAAAACTGTTTTTT
J: TRBJ1-4
D: .
size: .
V: TRBV4-1

CDR3: CASSFTNQGSNNQPQHF
DNA: TGTGCCAGCAGTTTCACTAATCAGGGGAGTAACAATCAGCCCCAGCATTTT
J: TRBJ1-5
D: .
size: .
V: TRBV6-2/TRBV6-3

CDR3: CASSVGAGHESEKLFF
DNA: TGTGCCAGCAGCGTAGGAGCGGGACACGAATCAGAAAAACTGTTTTTT
J: TRBJ1-4
D: .
size: .
V: TRBV9

CDR3: CATSGTSGGRYQETQYF
DNA: TGTGCCACTAGCGGCACTAGCGGGGGCCGGTACCAAGAGACCCAGTACTTC
J: TRBJ2-5
D: TRBD2
size: .
V: TRBV2

CDR3: CASSLGGRETQYF
DNA: TGTGCCAGCAGCTTGGGCGGGCGGGAGACCCAGTACTTC
J: TRBJ2-5
D: .
size: .
V: TRBV7-2

CDR3: CAWSRAGARRRDTEAFF
DNA: TGTGCCTGGAGTCGGGCAGGGGCGCGGCGCAGGGACACTGAAGCTTTCTTT
J: TRBJ1-1
D: .
size: once
V: TRBV30

CDR3: CASSSGTGVAGELFF
DNA: TGCGCCAGCAGCTCCGGGACAGGGGTTGCCGGGGAGCTGTTTTTT
J: TRBJ2-2
D: TRBD1
size: .
V: TRBV5-1

CDR3: CASSIGQGLAGGSNEQFF
DNA: TGTGCCAGTAGTATAGGACAGGGACTAGCGGGGGGGTCCAATGAGCAGTTCTTC
J: TRBJ2-1
D: TRBD2
size: .
V: TRBV19